Listed below are T cell receptor beta chains from one sample, sequenced in a study of blood T cells in healthy people across ages. TCRdb fed the 5' RACE reads into MiXCR, producing one record per CDR3 protein. The sample yields around 1,000,000 distinct CDR3 sequences, under 30% seen once. This sample was shared with a second study, whose subject was T cells of mothers and their children.

Sequenced material: blood. The source of these receptors is a girl aged 2-10 years in good health. The CDR3 runs from the conserved cysteine through the conserved F or W. D genes are given only for firm matches. Size is omitted from some rows. Given values are once, few, many or a class for expanded clones.

size,V,J,D,CDR3,DNA
.,TRBV10-3,TRBJ2-7,TRBD1,CAISVGQAPYEQYF,TGTGCCATCAGTGTCGGACAGGCCCCCTACGAGCAGTACTTC
.,TRBV13,TRBJ1-2,.,CASSPNAEDRYGYTF,TGTGCCAGCAGCCCTAATGCCGAGGATCGCTATGGCTACACCTTC
.,TRBV7-6,TRBJ2-7,.,CASSSTRRGSYEQYF,TGTGCCAGCAGCTCTACTAGACGCGGTTCCTACGAGCAGTACTTC
many,TRBV6-5,TRBJ2-3,.,CASRNTDTQYF,TGTGCCAGCAGGAACACAGATACGCAGTATTTT
.,TRBV28,TRBJ2-3,TRBD2,CASSSTWAGDLDTQYF,TGTGCCAGCAGCTCGACGTGGGCGGGAGATTTGGATACGCAGTATTTT
.,TRBV11-2,TRBJ2-7,TRBD1,CASSPNHYRGPPWEQYF,TGTGCCAGCAGCCCAAACCACTACAGGGGGCCCCCTTGGGAGCAGTACTTC
.,TRBV15,TRBJ2-5,TRBD1,CAIGTGKKETQYF,TGTGCCATCGGGACAGGGAAAAAAGAGACCCAGTACTTC
.,TRBV5-6,TRBJ1-1,.,CASSPQGANTEAFF,TGTGCCAGCAGCCCCCAAGGGGCGAACACTGAAGCTTTCTTT
few,TRBV7-9,TRBJ2-1,TRBD1,CASSLGTGSRDHNEQFF,TGTGCCAGCAGCTTAGGGACAGGGAGTCGTGACCACAATGAGCAGTTCTTC
.,TRBV6-5,TRBJ1-1,TRBD1,CASSKNRGLNTEAFF,TGTGCCAGCAGTAAAAACAGGGGGCTAAACACTGAAGCTTTCTTT
.,TRBV4-1,TRBJ2-7,.,CASSQGVGAYEQYF,TGCGCCAGCAGCCAAGGTGTTGGGGCCTACGAGCAGTACTTC
once,TRBV27,TRBJ2-2,.,CASSRRGVSTGELFF,TGTGCCAGCAGCCGCAGGGGGGTCAGCACCGGGGAGCTGTTTTTT
.,TRBV7-2,TRBJ2-7,TRBD2,CASSRVLAGEDAQYF,TGTGCCAGCAGCCGAGTACTAGCGGGAGAAGACGCGCAGTACTTC
.,TRBV3-1,TRBJ2-4,.,CASSQGPGNIQYF,TGTGCCAGCAGCCAAGGACCGGGGAACATTCAGTACTTC
few,TRBV11-2,TRBJ2-3,.,CASSLVSFTSDTQYF,TGTGCCAGCAGCTTAGTGAGTTTTACATCAGATACGCAGTATTTT
.,TRBV9,TRBJ2-7,.,CASSVNDEQYF,TGTGCCAGCAGCGTGAATGACGAGCAGTACTTC
.,TRBV6-5,TRBJ2-4,.,CASSYRWGDIQYF,TGTGCCAGCAGTTACAGGTGGGGGGACATTCAGTACTTC
.,TRBV20-1,TRBJ1-5,.,CSASRGYNQPQHF,TGCAGTGCTAGTCGGGGGTACAATCAGCCCCAGCATTTT
few,TRBV9,TRBJ2-1,TRBD2,CARSGSGTSYEQFF,TGTGCCCGCAGCGGTTCCGGGACTAGTTATGAGCAGTTCTTC
few,TRBV6-6,TRBJ1-2,.,CASSYPGSGGQYGYTF,TGTGCCAGCAGTTACCCGGGCTCTGGGGGGCAATATGGCTACACCTTC
few,TRBV20-1,TRBJ2-7,TRBD2,CSARDVASSGTYEQYF,TGCAGTGCTAGAGATGTGGCGTCTAGCGGGACCTACGAGCAGTACTTC
few,TRBV4-1,TRBJ2-5,.,CASSQATSGEKETQYF,TGCGCCAGCAGCCAAGCAACATCCGGGGAAAAAGAGACCCAGTACTTC
.,TRBV6-5,TRBJ2-1,TRBD2,CASSHLGLAGTNEQFF,TGTGCCAGCAGTCACCTGGGGCTAGCGGGAACCAATGAGCAGTTCTTC
.,TRBV24-1,TRBJ1-4,.,CATSGVAGEKLFF,TGTGCCACCAGTGGAGTCGCAGGTGAAAAACTGTTTTTT
.,TRBV20-1,TRBJ1-2,.,CSGGQHPPYYGYTF,TGCAGTGGTGGACAGCATCCCCCCTACTATGGCTACACCTTC
.,TRBV7-2,TRBJ2-5,TRBD2,CASSPASGSYQETQYF,TGTGCCAGCAGCCCGGCTAGCGGGAGTTACCAAGAGACCCAGTACTTC
.,TRBV20-1,TRBJ1-2,.,CSAGLGHTGFNYGYTF,TGCAGTGCAGGATTAGGACACACCGGTTTTAACTATGGCTACACCTTC
few,TRBV20-1,TRBJ2-5,TRBD1,CSAVWTGNQETQYF,TGCAGTGCCGTATGGACAGGGAACCAAGAGACCCAGTACTTC
few,TRBV7-2,TRBJ2-1,TRBD2,CASTLLAGAHEQFF,TGTGCCAGCACGCTACTAGCGGGGGCCCATGAGCAGTTCTTC
few,TRBV7-9,TRBJ1-4,.,CASSTWTATTNEKLFF,TGTGCCAGCAGCACGTGGACAGCTACAACTAATGAAAAACTGTTTTTT
few,TRBV5-6,TRBJ2-1,TRBD2,CASRPRLAGGSSYNEQFF,TGTGCCAGCAGACCAAGGCTAGCGGGAGGGAGCTCCTACAATGAGCAGTTCTTC
.,TRBV10-3,TRBJ2-7,.,CAISERTYEQYF,TGTGCCATCAGTGAAAGGACCTACGAGCAGTACTTC
few,TRBV3-1,TRBJ1-2,.,CASSRRGGYGYTF,TGTGCCAGCAGCCGCAGAGGGGGGTATGGCTACACCTTC
.,TRBV11-2,TRBJ2-5,.,CASSSTKTGALGTQYF,TGTGCCAGCAGCTCGACGAAAACGGGGGCCCTAGGGACCCAGTACTTC
.,TRBV2,TRBJ2-3,.,CASSRFDIGDRTDTQYF,TGTGCCAGCAGTCGATTCGACATTGGAGACCGCACAGATACGCAGTATTTT
few,TRBV10-2,TRBJ1-4,TRBD1,CASRLKGQATNEKLFF,TGCGCCAGCAGACTAAAAGGACAGGCAACTAATGAAAAACTGTTTTTT
few,TRBV7-2,TRBJ2-4,.,CASSLSPHESNIQYF,TGTGCCAGCAGCTTAAGCCCCCATGAGAGTAACATTCAGTACTTC
.,TRBV7-2,TRBJ2-1,.,CASSLLQWPIEQFF,TGTGCCAGCAGCTTGTTACAGTGGCCCATTGAGCAGTTCTTC
few,TRBV21-1,TRBJ2-4,.,CASSKNLSLAKNIQYF,TGTGCCAGCAGCAAAAACCTTTCACTAGCCAAAAACATTCAGTACTTC
.,TRBV29-1,TRBJ2-1,TRBD1,CSVRDSRSNNEQFF,TGCAGCGTCCGGGACAGCCGATCAAACAATGAGCAGTTCTTC
.,TRBV7-9,TRBJ2-5,.,CASSLDSSWEQYF,TGTGCCAGCAGCTTAGATTCGAGTTGGGAGCAGTACTTC
few,TRBV16,TRBJ1-2,.,CASSHEGPLPLYGYTF,TGTGCCAGCAGCCACGAAGGGCCTCTTCCCCTCTATGGCTACACCTTC